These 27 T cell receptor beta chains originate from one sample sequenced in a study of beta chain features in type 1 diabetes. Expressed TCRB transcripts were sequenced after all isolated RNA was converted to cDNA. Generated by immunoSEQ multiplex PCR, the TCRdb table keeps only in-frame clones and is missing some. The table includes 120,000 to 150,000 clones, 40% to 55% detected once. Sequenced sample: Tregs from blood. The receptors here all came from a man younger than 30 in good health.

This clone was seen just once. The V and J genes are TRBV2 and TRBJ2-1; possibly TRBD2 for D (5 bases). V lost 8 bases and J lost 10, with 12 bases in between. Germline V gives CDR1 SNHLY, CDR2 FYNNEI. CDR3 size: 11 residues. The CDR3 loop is CASSQLEEQFF. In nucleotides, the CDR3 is TGTGCCAGCTCTCAACTAGAGGAGCAGTTCTTC.

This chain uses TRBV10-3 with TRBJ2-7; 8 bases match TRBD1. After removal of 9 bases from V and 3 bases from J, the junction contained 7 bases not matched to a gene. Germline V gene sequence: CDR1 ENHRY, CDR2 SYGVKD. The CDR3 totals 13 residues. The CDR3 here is CAILGQGGYEQYF. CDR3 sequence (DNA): TGTGCCATACTAGGACAGGGTGGCTACGAGCAGTACTTC.

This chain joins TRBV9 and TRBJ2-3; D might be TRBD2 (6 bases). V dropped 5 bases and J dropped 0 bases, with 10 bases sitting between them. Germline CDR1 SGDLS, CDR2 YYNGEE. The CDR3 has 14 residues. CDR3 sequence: CASRGGVSTDTQYF. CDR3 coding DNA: TGTGCCAGCAGGGGCGGGGTAAGCACAGATACGCAGTATTTT.

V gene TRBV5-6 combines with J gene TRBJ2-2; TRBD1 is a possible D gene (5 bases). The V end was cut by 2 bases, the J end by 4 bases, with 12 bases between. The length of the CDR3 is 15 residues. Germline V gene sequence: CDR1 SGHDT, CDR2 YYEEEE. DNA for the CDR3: TGTGCCAGCAGCTTTCGCAGGGTCAGCACCGGGGAGCTGTTTTTT. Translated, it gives CASSFRRVSTGELFF.

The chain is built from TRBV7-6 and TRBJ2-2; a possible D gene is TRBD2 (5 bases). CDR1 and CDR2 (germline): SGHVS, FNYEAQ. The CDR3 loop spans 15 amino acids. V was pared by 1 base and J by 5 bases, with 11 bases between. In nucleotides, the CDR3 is TGTGCCAGCAGCTTAGAGGGTTGGGAGACCGGGGAGCTGTTTTTT. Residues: CASSLEGWETGELFF.

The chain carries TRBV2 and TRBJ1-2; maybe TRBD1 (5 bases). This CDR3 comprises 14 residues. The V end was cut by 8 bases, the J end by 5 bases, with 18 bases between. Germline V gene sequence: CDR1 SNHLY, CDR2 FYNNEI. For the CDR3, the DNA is TGTGCCAGCCATGACCTACAGGTATTATATGGCTACACCTTC. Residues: CASHDLQVLYGYTF. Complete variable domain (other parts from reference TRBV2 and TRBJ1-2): EPEVTQTPSHQVTQMGQEVILRCVPISNHLYFYWYRQILGQKVEFLVSFYNNEISEKSEIFDDQFSVERPDGSNFTLKIRSTKLEDSAMYFCASHDLQVLYGYTFGSGTRLTVV.

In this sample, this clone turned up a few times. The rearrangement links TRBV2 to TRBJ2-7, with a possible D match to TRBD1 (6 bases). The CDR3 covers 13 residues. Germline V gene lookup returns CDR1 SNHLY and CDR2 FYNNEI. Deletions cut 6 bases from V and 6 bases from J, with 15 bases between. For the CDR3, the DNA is TGTGCCAGCAGCACCGGGACAATTTTCGAGCAGTACTTC. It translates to CASSTGTIFEQYF.

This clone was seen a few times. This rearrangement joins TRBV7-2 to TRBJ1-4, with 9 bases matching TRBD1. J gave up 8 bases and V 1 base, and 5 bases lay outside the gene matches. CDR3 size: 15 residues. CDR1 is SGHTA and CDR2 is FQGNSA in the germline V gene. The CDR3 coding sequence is TGTGCCAGCAGCTTAGGGGGACAGGGCCAAGAAAAACTGTTTTTT. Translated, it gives CASSLGGQGQEKLFF.

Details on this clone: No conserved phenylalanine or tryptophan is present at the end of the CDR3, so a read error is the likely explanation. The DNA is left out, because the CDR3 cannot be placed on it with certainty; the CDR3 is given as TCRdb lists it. The CDR3 reads CASSNDRGIY. The chain uses TRBV21-1 and TRBJ2-7; the table's D call TRBD1 went unverified against the DNA. TRBV21-1 is recorded as a pseudogene. The CDR3 totals 10 residues, both ends included.

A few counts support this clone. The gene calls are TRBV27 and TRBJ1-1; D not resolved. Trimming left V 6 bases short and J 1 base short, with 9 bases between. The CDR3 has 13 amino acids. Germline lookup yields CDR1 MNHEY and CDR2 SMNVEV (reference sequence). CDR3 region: CASRRGWNTEAFF. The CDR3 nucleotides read TGTGCCAGCAGACGAGGGTGGAACACTGAAGCTTTCTTT.

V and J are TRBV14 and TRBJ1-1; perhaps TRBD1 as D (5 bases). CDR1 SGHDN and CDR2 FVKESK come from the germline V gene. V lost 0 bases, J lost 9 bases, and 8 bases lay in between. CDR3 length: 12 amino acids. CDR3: CASSQEGGKAFF. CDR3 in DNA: TGTGCCAGCAGCCAAGAGGGGGGGAAAGCTTTCTTT.

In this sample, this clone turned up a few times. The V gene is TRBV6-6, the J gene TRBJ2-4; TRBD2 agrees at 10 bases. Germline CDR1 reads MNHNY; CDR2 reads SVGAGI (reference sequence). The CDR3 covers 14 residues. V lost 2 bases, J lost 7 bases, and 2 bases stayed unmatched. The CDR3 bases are TGTGCCAGCAGTTACGGGACTAGCGATAACATTCAGTACTTC. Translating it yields CASSYGTSDNIQYF.

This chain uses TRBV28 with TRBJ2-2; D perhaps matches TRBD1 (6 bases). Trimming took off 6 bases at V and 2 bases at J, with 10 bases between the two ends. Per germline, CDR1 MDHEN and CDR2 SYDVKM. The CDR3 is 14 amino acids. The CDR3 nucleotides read TGTGCCAGCAGAGGACAGCTTAACACCGGGGAGCTGTTTTTT. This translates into CASRGQLNTGELFF.

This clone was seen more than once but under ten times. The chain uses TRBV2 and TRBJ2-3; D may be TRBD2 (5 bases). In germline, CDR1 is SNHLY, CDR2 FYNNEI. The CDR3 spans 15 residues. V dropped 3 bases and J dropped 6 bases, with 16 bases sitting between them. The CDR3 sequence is CASSDLGVGRDTQYF. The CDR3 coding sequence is TGTGCCAGCAGTGATCTCGGGGTGGGCCGGGATACGCAGTATTTT.

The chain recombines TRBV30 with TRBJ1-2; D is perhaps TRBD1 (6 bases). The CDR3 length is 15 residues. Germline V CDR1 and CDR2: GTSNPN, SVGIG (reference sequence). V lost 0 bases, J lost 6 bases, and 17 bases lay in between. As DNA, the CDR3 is TGTGCCTGGAGTGTACGCCGGACAGCAATTAATGGCTACACCTTC. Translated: CAWSVRRTAINGYTF.

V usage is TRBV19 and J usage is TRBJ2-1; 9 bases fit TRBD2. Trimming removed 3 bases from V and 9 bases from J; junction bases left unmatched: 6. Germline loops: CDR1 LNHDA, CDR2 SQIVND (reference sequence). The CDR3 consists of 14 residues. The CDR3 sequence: CASSISSGRSEQFF. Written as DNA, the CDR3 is TGTGCCAGTAGTATTAGTAGCGGGAGATCTGAGCAGTTCTTC.

This chain's CDR3 is CASSPSGRRDNEQFF. The DNA of the CDR3 is TGTGCCAGCAGTCCTAGCGGGAGAAGGGACAATGAGCAGTTCTTC. The chain carries TRBV7-3 and TRBJ2-1, with 10 bases identical to TRBD2. The V and J ends lost 6 bases and 5 bases, in that order; junction bases with no gene match: 7. The CDR3 runs 15 residues. CDR1 is SGHTA, CDR2 FQGTGA, per germline.

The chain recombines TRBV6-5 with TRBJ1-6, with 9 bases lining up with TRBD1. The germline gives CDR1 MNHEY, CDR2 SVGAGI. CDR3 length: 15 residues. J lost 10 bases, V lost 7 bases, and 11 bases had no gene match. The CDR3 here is CASTTTDRGGSPLHF. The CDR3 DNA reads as TGTGCCAGCACAACTACGGACAGGGGAGGATCACCCCTCCACTTT.

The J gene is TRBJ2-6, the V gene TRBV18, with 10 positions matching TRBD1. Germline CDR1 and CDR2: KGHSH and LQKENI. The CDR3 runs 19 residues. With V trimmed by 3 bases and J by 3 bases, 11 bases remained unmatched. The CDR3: CASSPNRDRGGYGANVLTF. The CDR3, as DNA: TGTGCCAGCTCACCTAACCGGGACAGGGGAGGATATGGGGCCAACGTCCTGACTTTC.

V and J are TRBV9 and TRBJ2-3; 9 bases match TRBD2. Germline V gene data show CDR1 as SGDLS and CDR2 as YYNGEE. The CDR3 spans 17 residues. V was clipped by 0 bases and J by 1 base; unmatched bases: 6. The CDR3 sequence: CASSVVGGGAGTDTQYF. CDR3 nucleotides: TGTGCCAGCAGCGTAGTGGGCGGGGGGGCTGGCACAGATACGCAGTATTTT.

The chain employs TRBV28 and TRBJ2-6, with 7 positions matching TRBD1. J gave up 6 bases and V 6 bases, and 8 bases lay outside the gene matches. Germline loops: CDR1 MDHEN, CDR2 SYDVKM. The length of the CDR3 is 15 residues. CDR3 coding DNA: TGTGCCAGCAGGGAACACAGGGGAGTGGCCAACGTCCTGACTTTC. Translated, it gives CASREHRGVANVLTF.

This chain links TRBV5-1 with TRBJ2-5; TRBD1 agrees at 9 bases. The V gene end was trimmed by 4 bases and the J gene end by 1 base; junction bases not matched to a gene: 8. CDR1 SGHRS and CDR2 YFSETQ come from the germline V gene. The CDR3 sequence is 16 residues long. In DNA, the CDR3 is TGCGCCAGCAGCCCCAACCCGACAGGGGGCCAAGAGACCCAGTACTTC. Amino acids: CASSPNPTGGQETQYF.

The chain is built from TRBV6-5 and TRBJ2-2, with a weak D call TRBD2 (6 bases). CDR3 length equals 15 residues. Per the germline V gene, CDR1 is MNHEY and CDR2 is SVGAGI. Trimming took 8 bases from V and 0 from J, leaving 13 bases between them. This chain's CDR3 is CASGSRGSNTGELFF. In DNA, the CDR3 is TGTGCCAGCGGGTCGCGGGGCTCGAACACCGGGGAGCTGTTTTTT.

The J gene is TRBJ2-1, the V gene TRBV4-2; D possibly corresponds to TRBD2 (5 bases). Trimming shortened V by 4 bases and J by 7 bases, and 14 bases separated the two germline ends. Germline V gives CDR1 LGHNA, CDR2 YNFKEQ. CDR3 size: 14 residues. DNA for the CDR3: TGTGCCAGCAGCCGTGGGAGTGGGGTTAATGAGCAGTTCTTC. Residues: CASSRGSGVNEQFF.

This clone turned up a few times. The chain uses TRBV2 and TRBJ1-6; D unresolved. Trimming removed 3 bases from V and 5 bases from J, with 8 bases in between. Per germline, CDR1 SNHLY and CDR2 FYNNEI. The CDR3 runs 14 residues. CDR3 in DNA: TGTGCCAGCAGTGATAGGCGGAATAATTCACCCCTCCACTTT. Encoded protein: CASSDRRNNSPLHF.

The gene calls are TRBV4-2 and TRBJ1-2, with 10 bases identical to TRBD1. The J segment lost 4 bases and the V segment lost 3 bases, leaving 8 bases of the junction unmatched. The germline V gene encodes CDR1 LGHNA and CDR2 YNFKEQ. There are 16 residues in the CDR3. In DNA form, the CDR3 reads TGTGCCAGCAGCCATTGGGAGGGACAGGGGAGCTATGGCTACACCTTC. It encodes CASSHWEGQGSYGYTF.

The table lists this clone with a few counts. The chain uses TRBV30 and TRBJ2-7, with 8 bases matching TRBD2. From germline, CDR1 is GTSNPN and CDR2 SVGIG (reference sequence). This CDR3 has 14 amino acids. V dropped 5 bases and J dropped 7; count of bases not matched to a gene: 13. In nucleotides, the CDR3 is TGTGCCTGGGCCAGCGGGGGCCCTTTGAGTGAGCAGTACTTC. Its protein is CAWASGGPLSEQYF.